This T cell receptor beta chain was profiled in a study of blood T cell repertoires in COVID-19. Study at large: T cells, B-cell-depleted T cells, or PBMCs provided the cDNA or gDNA that served as material.

The assay was immunoSEQ multiplex PCR, and TCRdb's table has in-frame clones only and misses some. In the table there are approximately 70,000 clones, approximately 83% of which are singletons. This clonotype was sampled from a woman in her fifties or sixties with acute or convalescent COVID-19. The sequencing input was peripheral blood.

CDR3 residues: CASSQDLETGQFSEAFF. CDR3 DNA sequence: TGTGCCAGCAGCCAAGATCTCGAGACAGGGCAATTCTCCGAAGCTTTCTTT. The V and J genes are TRBV3-1 (or the pseudogene TRBV3-2) and TRBJ1-1; TRBD1 aligns across 7 bases. Germline CDR1 reads LGHDT; CDR2 reads YNNKEL (reference sequence). The V gene end was trimmed by 0 bases and the J gene end by 8 bases; junction bases not matched to a gene: 15. The CDR3 has 17 amino acids.